The 9 T cell receptor beta chains given below trace back to one sample, sequenced in a study of graft-versus-host responses after intestinal transplantation. Processing of graft tissue released intraepithelial and lamina propria lymphocytes. Clones were sequenced by immunoSEQ multiplex PCR, and TCRdb holds only the in-frame ones, with some missing. The table includes around 35,000 clones, around 90% detected once. Sequences were derived from ileum tissue, sampled about 28 weeks after intestinal transplant. The source of these receptors is a human patient who received an intestinal transplant, so some T cells may come from the graft donor.

This clone showed up just a few times. The gene calls are TRBV29-1 and TRBJ2-7; D may be TRBD1 (5 bases). Germline V gene sequence: CDR1 SQVTM, CDR2 ANQGSEA. V was cut by 5 bases and J by 5 bases, with 10 bases left in between. The CDR3 loop spans 11 amino acids. The CDR3 reads CSVPQGDEQYF. The CDR3 DNA reads as TGCAGCGTTCCCCAGGGTGACGAGCAGTACTTC.

The chain carries TRBV28 and TRBJ2-3, with 8 bases lining up with TRBD2. Germline lookup yields CDR1 MDHEN and CDR2 SYDVKM. V gave up 7 bases and J gave up 2 bases; unmatched junction bases: 11. CDR3 size: 16 residues. CDR3 protein: CASIEGTSGYTDTQYF. CDR3 DNA: TGTGCCAGCATCGAAGGAACTAGCGGATACACAGATACGCAGTATTTT.

The V call is TRBV15, the J call TRBJ1-5, with D uncertain. Deletions cut 3 bases from V and 0 bases from J, with 12 bases between. Germline CDR1 LNHNV, CDR2 YYDKDF (reference sequence). This CDR3 spans 16 amino acids. CDR3 DNA sequence: TGTGCCACCAGCAGCCCCCTGGGGTCTAGCAATCAGCCCCAGCATTTT. Its translation is CATSSPLGSSNQPQHF.

The chain uses TRBV25-1 and TRBJ2-1; 12 bases agree with TRBD2. The germline V gene encodes CDR1 MGHDK and CDR2 SYGVNS. The trim removed 1 base at V and 5 bases at J, leaving 3 bases unmatched. The length of the CDR3 is 16 residues. The CDR3 region is CASSEFLAGGHNEQFF. The CDR3 DNA reads as TGTGCCAGCAGTGAATTCCTAGCGGGGGGGCACAATGAGCAGTTCTTC.

V usage is TRBV5-1 and J usage is TRBJ1-1; D remains unclear. Trimming shortened V by 0 bases and J by 0 bases, and 3 bases separated the two germline ends. Germline CDR1 reads SGHRS; CDR2 reads YFSETQ. The CDR3 has 13 residues. The CDR3 bases are TGCGCCAGCAGCTTGGAGGTGAACACTGAAGCTTTCTTT. Translation gives CASSLEVNTEAFF.

The chain couples TRBV6-1 to TRBJ2-7; weak D call: TRBD1 (6 bases). Trimming took off 5 bases at V and 1 base at J, with 12 bases between the two ends. This CDR3 spans 14 amino acids. Germline lookup yields CDR1 MNHNS and CDR2 SASEGT. CDR3 in DNA: TGTGCCAGCAGTCCCACGACAGGTTCCTACGAGCAGTACTTC. It yields the protein CASSPTTGSYEQYF.

The rearrangement links TRBV4-1 to TRBJ2-3; D is undetermined. Germline V gene lookup returns CDR1 MGHRA and CDR2 YSYEKL. The V end lost 1 base, the J end lost 3 bases, and 11 bases lay between the germline ends. This CDR3 region has 15 residues. DNA of the CDR3: TGCGCCAGCAGCCAAGGCCCTCTGGTGACAGATACGCAGTATTTT. It codes for CASSQGPLVTDTQYF.

This chain uses TRBV5-6 with TRBJ2-1, with 7 positions matching TRBD1. CDR3 length: 15 amino acids. Trimming cost V 3 bases and J 8 bases; bases outside gene matches: 11. Germline CDR1 SGHDT, CDR2 YYEEEE. This CDR3 reads CASSSLDRVIHEQFF. In DNA, the CDR3 is TGTGCCAGCAGCTCCCTCGACAGGGTCATCCATGAGCAGTTCTTC.

The chain employs TRBV30 and TRBJ1-5, with 9 bases that match TRBD1. CDR3 length equals 15 residues. J was trimmed by 5 bases and V by 0 bases; bases with no gene match: 5. The germline gives CDR1 GTSNPN, CDR2 SVGIG (reference sequence). Here the CDR3 reads CAWSVTGGVYQPQHF. The CDR3 coding sequence is TGTGCCTGGAGTGTGACAGGGGGGGTCTATCAGCCCCAGCATTTT.